This TCR beta chain was sequenced for a study of cytomegalovirus exposure and HLA in healthy donors (dated by TCRdb to about 2017). Regarding the research as a whole: In an earlier analysis of 550 to 750 of the donors, about 270 Gb of sequence data and 100 million or so unique TCR beta sequences from 180 million or so T cells were reported. An early release that covered some 630 HLA-typed donors contained approximately 300 gigabases of sequencing data and about 84 million unique TCR sequences. Using immunosequencing, the study profiled T cell repertoires from fewer than 850 subjects and related those repertoires to cytomegalovirus serostatus. In a later genetic analysis, genome-wide SNP genotypes for about 55% of the roughly 700 donors were used, and that subset was treated as a discovery cohort. Among about 360 genotyped donors of the cohort, an average of around 240,000 unique TCR beta nucleotide sequences were sequenced per donor, 15% to 20% of them non-productive. In an earlier analysis of around 540 of the donors, high-throughput TCR beta sequencing was used to judge whether each TCR beta V gene segment behaved as functional or pseudogenic. Rather than using new phenotypic data, the later analysis identified candidate immune exposures from TCR beta sequences and from how often those sequences occurred across donors. To predict cytomegalovirus infection status, the study brought together high-throughput TCR immunosequencing, statistical association of individual TCRs with disease status, and machine learning. Roughly 5 DR-DQ haplotypes were handled as single units for association and clustering because linkage in the cohort was strong. HLA typing covered class I and class II loci at four-digit resolution. Of the roughly 400 genotyped donors, approximately 80% were placed in the genetic ancestry cluster associated with self-reported Caucasian donors. All discovery cohort repertoires had been generated using a single sequencing platform. Donor age, sex, ethnicity and CMV serostatus were compiled alongside the repertoire data. In a later analysis, previously published TCR beta repertoires from about 640 donors were re-analyzed and high-resolution HLA genotyping was added so that TCR occurrence patterns could be studied. The number of typed donors differed by locus: about 620-640 for A, B, C, DRB1 and DQB1; approximately 530 for DQA1; about 600 for DPA1; and around 490 for DPB1. The aim of the study was to test whether cataloging public T cell receptors could identify signatures of past pathogen exposure. Along with the approximately 700-subject first cohort, a separate validation cohort of over 90 different subjects was used.

The library was obtained by the immunoSEQ multiplex PCR assay. For the multiplex PCR, a mixture combining 60 forward primers for TCR Vbeta segments and 13 reverse primers for TCR Jbeta segments was used. The CDR3 region of rearranged TCR beta genes was amplified from genomic DNA by a multiplex PCR assay. The Illumina HiSeq System was used to sequence the amplified TCR beta libraries as 87-base-pair reads. For the original study's pipeline: A later analysis counted tens of millions of unique TCR beta chains across the 550 to 800 repertoires, and about 10 million of these chains were shared by at least two donors. Raw reads were error-corrected and collapsed into unique sequences by a nearest-neighbor algorithm in which closely related sequences were merged to remove PCR and sequencing errors. CDR3 sequences were aligned to IMGT reference sequences to assign V, D and J gene segments. For a sequence to be retained, at least a six-nucleotide match to both a V gene segment and a J gene segment was required. Rearrangements were called productive when the CDR3 lacked stop codons and stayed in frame with V and J; all others were non-productive. Following IMGT convention, CDR3 was defined as the stretch from the second conserved V-encoded cysteine to the conserved J-encoded phenylalanine. In an earlier analysis of around 540 of the donors, sequences lacking an unambiguous match to a single V gene segment were excluded. In an earlier analysis of approximately 590 of the donors, V segments were called functional above 56.7% productive rearrangements and were called segregating when the between-donor standard deviation exceeded 5%. A statistical classification framework was developed to diagnose cytomegalovirus status using the catalog of TCR beta chain sequences. In a later analysis, TCR nucleotide sequences were compared against IMGT/GENE-DB human TR gene sequences so that V and J genes could be assigned. A later analysis assigned CDR3 sequences and most-parsimonious VDJ recombination scenarios with the TCRdist pipeline. A later analysis defined each TCR beta chain by its CDR3 amino acid sequence plus V-gene family, and excluded reads lacking a unique V-gene family. In a later analysis, 500 to 650 highly shared, low-generation-probability nucleotide sequences were removed to address suspected cross-contamination and a sequencing artifact. In a later analysis, a clonal expansion index for each public chain was calculated from normalized within-repertoire ranks of inferred template counts. In a later analysis, generation probabilities were computed with a VDJ recombination model fitted to out-of-frame rearrangements, and the resulting probabilities were checked against IGoR. A later analysis scored TCR-TCR, TCR-HLA and TCR-CMV co-occurrence with hypergeometric tests, applying a repertoire-size bias correction to TCR pairs. A later analysis estimated false discovery rates by permuting HLA or CMV assignments 20 times. A later analysis grouped co-occurring TCRs with DBSCAN, adding TCRdist sequence similarity when clustering within HLA-allele-positive subsets. Co-occurrence clustering excluded repertoires with fewer than 30,000 or more than 120,000 public chains, plus five with anomalous nucleotide sharing. The table was pulled from immuneACCESS by TCRdb, which kept in-frame rearrangements only. Such tables lose some clones; where checked, under half of the loss comes from unresolved V genes, and the rest has no known cause. The DNA was the basis for D and trimming; V, J and clone size are from that table. This sample holds 130,000 to 150,000 clones; around 10% were observed only once. Less than 2% of the sample belongs to the ten largest clones.

Broader findings and caveats from the paper: Compared with equally common non-associated chains, HLA-associated TCR beta chains in a later analysis were more clonally expanded and had lower generation probabilities. Because HLA typing was unavailable for some donors at each locus, only the typed subset was used in association tests. A later analysis associated 16,951 TCR beta sequences with specific HLA alleles at a false discovery rate of 0.05. According to a later analysis, most CMV-associated TCR beta chains appeared to be HLA-restricted, and the HLA associations seemed to be driven largely by CMV exposure. According to the authors, the approach could potentially be generalized to other disease states and immunological phenotypes. Presence/absence analyses assumed roughly uniform sequencing depth across donors, an assumption that may not hold. In a later analysis, TCR association rates were found to vary across HLA loci, with the most associated TCRs seen for DRB1 alleles and the fewest for HLA-C alleles. The earlier analysis of nearly 600 of the donors excluded about 16 rarely observed V segments, including chromosome 9 orphons, because counts were too low. The study listed 150 to 200 TCR beta chains as associated with cytomegalovirus. V-gene and J-gene trimming of TCR beta chains was associated with a missense DCLRE1C variant in a later genetic analysis, and the association was replicated in an independent cohort. Because the 87-base-pair reads could not distinguish some IMGT-functional V segments, including TRBV6-2 and TRBV6-3, those segments were excluded. Immune exposure information for the cohort was limited to CMV serostatus. Linkage disequilibrium might explain the correlated functional status among segregating V segments, but an unknown experimental factor could not be ruled out. A later analysis reported that several top co-occurrence clusters appeared linked to parvovirus B19, influenza, CMV and Epstein-Barr virus. Assigning TCR associations to individual alleles was difficult when HLA alleles, especially DR and DQ, strongly co-occurred. A cluster of highly shared sequence variants was judged likely to represent a technical artifact of the sequencing pipeline. In a later genetic analysis, fewer N-insertions in productive TCRs were reported among donors in an Asian-associated ancestry cluster than the 666-donor mean. Only TCR beta chains were sequenced in this cohort, and the absence of alpha or paired-chain data limited detectable features. An earlier analysis of several hundred of the donors showed that most TCR beta V segments appeared in productive rearrangements either about 90% or about 30% of the time, which broadly matched IMGT annotations. A further reported finding was that TCR beta sequences accurately predicted the HLA-A and HLA-B alleles for most subjects in the first cohort. In vitro tests confirmed that a few of the cytomegalovirus-associated TCR beta chains recognize cytomegalovirus antigens. Most TCR sequences were seen in very few donors, while some public TCRs were found in many individuals. The classifier was reported to diagnose cytomegalovirus status with high specificity and sensitivity in both the original and validation cohorts.

This clone was detected a few times. The target of this receptor is not known. No much larger clone exists at a distance of one base, and base qualities are not known. In total, around 600 healthy bone marrow donors made up the cohort. All cohort members were sampled while nominally healthy, although unrecorded immune exposures were likely present. The donor tested CMV seronegative and was one of the 352 seronegative cohort members. Each donor provided a peripheral blood sample, and peripheral blood mononuclear cells were used for TCR beta sequencing. Genomic DNA extraction from the blood cell samples was performed with the Qiagen DNeasy Blood Extraction Kit. For CDR1 and CDR2, the germline V gene lists MRHNA and SNTAGT. The CDR3 has 16 amino acids, counting the end cysteine and phenylalanine. Only CDR3 DNA is held: 48 bases, read in frame from base 1. V is shortened by 8 bases, J by 0 bases, and the region joining them spans 14 bases.

The sequencing sample was made of PBMCs. The clonotype was recovered from a male donor in good health and CMV-seronegative. The chain is encoded by TRBV6-4 joined to TRBJ1-6, with no confident D gene call. The CDR3: CASGRRPFSYNSPLHF. The DNA reads as follows: TGTGCCAGCGGGCGCCGGCCTTTCTCCTATAATTCACCCCTCCACTTT.